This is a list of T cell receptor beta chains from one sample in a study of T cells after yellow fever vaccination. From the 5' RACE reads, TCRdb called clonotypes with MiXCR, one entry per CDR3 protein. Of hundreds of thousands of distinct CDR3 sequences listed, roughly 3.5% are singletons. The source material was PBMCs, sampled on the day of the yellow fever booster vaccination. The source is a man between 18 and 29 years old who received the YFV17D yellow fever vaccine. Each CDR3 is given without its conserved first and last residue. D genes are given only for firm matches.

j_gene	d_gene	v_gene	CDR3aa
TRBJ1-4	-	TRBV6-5	ASSAAWTTNEKLF
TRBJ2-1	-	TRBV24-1	ATSDSPGNEQF
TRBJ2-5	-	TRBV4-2	ASSHPLTLQETQY
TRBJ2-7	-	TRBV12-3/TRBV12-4	ASSFQLGYEQY
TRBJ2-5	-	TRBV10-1	ANTGALGHGTQY
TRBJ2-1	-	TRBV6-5	ASSYGNVGGEQF
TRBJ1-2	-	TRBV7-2	ASTPTGYGYT
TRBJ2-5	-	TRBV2	ASSQYQETQY
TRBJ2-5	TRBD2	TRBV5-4	ASSVVLAGQETQY
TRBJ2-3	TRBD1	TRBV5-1	ASRGQGFNTQY
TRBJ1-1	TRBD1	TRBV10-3	AISDRQGNTEAF
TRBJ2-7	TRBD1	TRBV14	ASRGQDYEQY
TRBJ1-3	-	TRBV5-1	ASSLAWGIGGNTIY
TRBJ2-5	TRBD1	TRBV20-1	SARDYRGKETQY
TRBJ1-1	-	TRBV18	ASSPIWGLLNTEAF
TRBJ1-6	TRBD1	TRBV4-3	ASSQVHTGVGSPLH
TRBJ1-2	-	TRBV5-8	ASSLGSYGYT
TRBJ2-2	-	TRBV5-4	ASSLGVTNFNTGELF
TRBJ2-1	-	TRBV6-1	ASSERWEDEQF
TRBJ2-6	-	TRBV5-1	ASSLLQGGSSGANVLT
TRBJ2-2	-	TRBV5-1	ASSEPGTGELF
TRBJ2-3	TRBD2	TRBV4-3	ASSQELRLARVDTQY
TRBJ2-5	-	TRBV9	ASSGGVFQETQY
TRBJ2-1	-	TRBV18	ASSPQGMGNEQF
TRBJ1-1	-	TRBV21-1	AKQGARTEAF
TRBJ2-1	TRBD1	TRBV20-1	SAPGTDTYNEQF
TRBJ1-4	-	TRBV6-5	ASSFLGSVEKLF
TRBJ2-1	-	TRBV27	ASSLGGVEQF
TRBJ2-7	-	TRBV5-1	ASGSGARALSLDEQY
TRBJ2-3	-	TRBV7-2	ASSTRPGPTDTQY
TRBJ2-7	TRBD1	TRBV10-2	ASSSDRDSYEQY
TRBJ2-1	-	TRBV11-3	ASSETGLEGNEQF
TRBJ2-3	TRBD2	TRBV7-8	ASSSLIAGGPTDTQY
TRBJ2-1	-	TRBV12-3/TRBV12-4	ASRPYKKEQF
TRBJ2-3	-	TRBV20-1	SASTPGADTQY
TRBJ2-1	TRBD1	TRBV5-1	ASSLIPTGTGGARNEQF